These 11 T cell receptor beta chains came from one sample sequenced in a study of T-cell memory formation after mild COVID-19. TCRdb passed the 5' RACE reads through MiXCR, listing each CDR3 protein once. The sample gives 84,000 or so distinct CDR3 sequences, around 14% of which show up once; 30% to 35% is in the top ten. The sample comprised PBMCs or a T cell subset sorted from them (not recorded which). Receptor source: an adult woman who had mild COVID-19 (a few samples of this study predate the infection). Cell type and time point are not known.

This clonotype has only a few counts. The chain has TRBV18 and TRBJ2-1; maybe TRBD1 (5 bases). Germline assignment: CDR1 KGHSH and CDR2 LQKENI. Trimming removed 1 base from V and 5 bases from J, with 15 bases in between. CDR3 size: 16 residues. The CDR3 coding sequence is TGTGCCAGCTCACCACTGACGTGGGGCGAGGACAATGAGCAGTTCTTC. Translated: CASSPLTWGEDNEQFF.

This clonotype was seen a handful of times. The chain links TRBV7-9 to TRBJ1-1; TRBD1 matches 9 bases. CDR1 SEHNR and CDR2 FQNEAQ come from the germline V gene (reference sequence). The V segment lost 8 bases and the J segment 7 bases; nucleotides outside the gene matches: 8. This CDR3 comprises 13 residues. This CDR3 reads CASYGQGTGEAFF. In DNA, the CDR3 is TGTGCCAGCTATGGACAGGGGACCGGTGAAGCTTTCTTT.

In this sample, this clonotype turned up a few times. The V call is TRBV9, the J call TRBJ2-7; maybe TRBD1 (5 bases). In germline, CDR1 is SGDLS, CDR2 YYNGEE. V was cut by 0 bases and J by 2 bases, with 12 bases left in between. CDR3 length: 15 residues. CDR3 residues: CASSVGQSQAYEQYF. CDR3 bases: TGTGCCAGCAGCGTAGGACAGTCTCAAGCCTACGAGCAGTACTTC.

This clonotype appeared a few times. This chain connects TRBV20-1 to TRBJ2-7; D unclear. CDR3 length equals 10 residues. Trimming shortened V by 6 bases and J by 2 bases, and 5 bases separated the two germline ends. From germline, CDR1 is DFQATT and CDR2 SNEGSKA (reference sequence). CDR3 nucleotide sequence: TGCAGTGCCCTAACCTACGAGCAGTACTTC. It is translated as CSALTYEQYF.

This chain connects TRBV25-1 to TRBJ1-1; no reliable D call. This CDR3 is built from 13 residues. Germline-derived CDR1 and CDR2 are MGHDK and SYGVNS. The V gene lost 3 bases and the J gene lost 3 bases, with 8 bases spanning the gap. CDR3 residues: CASSDAPDTEAFF. CDR3 sequence (DNA): TGTGCCAGCAGTGACGCCCCGGACACTGAAGCTTTCTTT.

This clonotype was detected a few times. CDR3 coding DNA: TGTGCCAGCAGTCCCCTGGCCGGGACGGCGTCGGACGAGCAGTACTTC. It encodes CASSPLAGTASDEQYF. The chain has TRBV27 and TRBJ2-7; D assignment may be TRBD1 or TRBD2 (5 bases each). The germline CDR1 and CDR2 sequences are MNHEY and SMNVEV (reference sequence). With 5 bases removed from V and 5 bases from J, the gap between germline ends came to 22 bases. This CDR3 contains 16 residues.

The chain couples TRBV6-2 or TRBV6-3 to TRBJ2-3; maybe TRBD2 (5 bases). The CDR3 spans 15 residues. The ends were cut back, 8 bases at V and 2 bases at J, with 17 bases in the middle. The V gene's germline CDR1 is MNHEY and CDR2 SVGEGT. As DNA, the CDR3 is TGTGCCAGCTCTCGATCCGGGGTGGTCACAGATACGCAGTATTTT. The encoded protein is CASSRSGVVTDTQYF.

CDR3 loop: CASSPLGGGGRPFSYEQYF. The CDR3 nucleotides read TGTGCCAGCAGCCCCCTTGGGGGAGGGGGTAGGCCGTTCTCCTACGAGCAGTACTTC. The V gene is TRBV7-8, the J gene TRBJ2-7; TRBD2 might be the D (7 bases). The CDR3 extends over 19 amino acids. Trimming removed 5 bases at V and 0 bases at J, with 26 bases between. In germline, CDR1 is SGHVS, CDR2 FQNEAQ.

The gene calls are TRBV5-1 and TRBJ2-5; D may be TRBD1 or TRBD2 (5 bases each). The V and J ends lost 0 bases and 1 base respectively, with 19 bases between them. Germline CDR1 SGHRS, CDR2 YFSETQ. CDR3 length: 18 amino acids. The CDR3 bases are TGCGCCAGCAGCTTGGTGCTGTCTAGCTGGGACCTCCAAGAGACCCAGTACTTC. Encoded protein: CASSLVLSSWDLQETQYF.

This clonotype showed up just a few times. V gene TRBV10-3 combines with J gene TRBJ1-1; D gene ambiguous. The germline V gene has CDR1 ENHRY and CDR2 SYGVKD. This CDR3 is built from 16 residues. Trimming left V 3 bases short and J 4 bases short, with 18 bases between. CDR3 residues: CAISDPPTGHRTEAFF. The CDR3 region has the DNA TGTGCCATCAGTGACCCGCCTACCGGGCACCGCACTGAAGCTTTCTTT.

This clonotype has more than one count but fewer than ten. The chain employs TRBV25-1 and TRBJ2-7; possible D gene TRBD1, 6 bases. CDR1 is MGHDK and CDR2 is SYGVNS in the germline V gene. This CDR3 has 12 amino acids. Trimming removed 6 bases at V and 5 bases at J, with 11 bases between. The CDR3 nucleotides are TGTGCCAGCAGAACAGGGAGCCACGAGCAGTACTTC. Amino acid sequence: CASRTGSHEQYF.